This note documents a single T cell receptor beta chain sequence. Clones were sequenced by immunoSEQ multiplex PCR, and TCRdb holds only the in-frame ones, with some missing. Found here are some 400,000 clones, approximately 87% of them singletons; the top ten hold 1.3%. These data originate in a study of blood T cell repertoires in COVID-19. V was clipped by 11 bases and J by 4 bases, with 20 bases between them. Looked up from germline, CDR1 is SGHTA and CDR2 is FQGNSA. CDR3 size: 14 residues. The chain carries TRBV7-2 and TRBJ1-1, with D perhaps TRBD1 (5 bases). Sequenced input: PBMCs or T cells enriched from blood (not recorded which). The source is a man aged 25 to 45 who had recovered from COVID-19. Here the CDR3 reads CAVQREERGTEAFF. In nucleotides, the CDR3 is TGTGCCGTCCAAAGGGAGGAGAGGGGCACTGAAGCTTTCTTT.